The 10 T cell receptor beta chains given below trace back to one sample, sequenced in a study of blood T cell repertoires in COVID-19. Profiling relied on immunoSEQ multiplex PCR, and the TCRdb table lists in-frame clones only, not all of them. This sample yields 270,000 or so clones, of which roughly 91% are seen a single time; roughly 11% belongs to the top ten. Source material: peripheral blood. The receptors stem from a woman in her 30s with COVID-19, enrolled during active disease.

The CDR3 DNA follows: TGTGCCAGCAGCAAGTCGAGCGGGGGTTTGAGAGGAGAGACCCAGTACTTC. Translating gives CASSKSSGGLRGETQYF. The chain carries TRBV21-1 and TRBJ2-5; whether TRBD2, the table's D call, matches the DNA was not checked. TRBV21-1 is an annotated pseudogene. This CDR3 contains 17 residues.

This chain connects TRBV23-1 to TRBJ2-1; perhaps TRBD2 as D (6 bases). TRBV23-1 is flagged as an ORF with uncertain function. This CDR3 spans 14 amino acids. V was cut by 6 bases and J by 5 bases, with 14 bases left in between. The CDR3: CASRLGRGNNEQFF. CDR3 in DNA: TGCGCCAGCAGGTTAGGACGGGGGAACAATGAGCAGTTCTTC.

The rearrangement joins TRBV5-1 to TRBJ1-2; D remains unclear. The length of the CDR3 is 15 residues. Germline loops: CDR1 SGHRS, CDR2 YFSETQ. Trimming shortened V by 7 bases and J by 0 bases, and 16 bases separated the two germline ends. The DNA for the CDR3 is TGCGCCAGCGGGCTCCTGAGCTACCCTAACTATGGCTACACCTTC. It is translated as CASGLLSYPNYGYTF.

V is TRBV6-5 and J is TRBJ1-5, with D possibly matching TRBD1 (6 bases). V was clipped by 6 bases and J by 6 bases, with 18 bases between them. Germline V gives CDR1 MNHEY, CDR2 SVGAGI. This CDR3 spans 15 amino acids. The CDR3 DNA reads TGTGCCAGCAGGGACAGCGACTTTTTTTCTCAGCCCCAGCATTTT. It specifies CASRDSDFFSQPQHF.

The chain has TRBV9 and TRBJ1-1; weak D call: TRBD1 (6 bases). Trimming removed 0 bases from V and 7 bases from J, with 16 bases in between. Germline loops: CDR1 SGDLS, CDR2 YYNGEE. The CDR3 is made up of 15 amino acids. CDR3 nucleotides: TGTGCCAGCAGCGTAGAACCCGCCAGGGGTAATGAAGCTTTCTTT. It translates to CASSVEPARGNEAFF.

The chain carries TRBV19 and TRBJ1-2; 7 bases map to TRBD1. The CDR3 totals 13 residues. V shed 7 bases, J shed 4 bases, and the junction held 6 bases outside the gene matches. Germline V lookup: CDR1 LNHDA, CDR2 SQIVND (reference sequence). The CDR3 DNA reads TGTGCCAGTACACCCAGGGGGTCCTATGGCTACACCTTC. Its protein is CASTPRGSYGYTF.

The rearrangement joins TRBV7-2 to TRBJ2-1; D is uncertain. V was shortened by 2 bases and J by 0 bases, with 11 bases between the two germline ends. This CDR3 comprises 16 residues. Looked up from germline, CDR1 is SGHTA and CDR2 is FQGNSA. CDR3: CASSLTLQLSYNEQFF. In DNA form, the CDR3 reads TGTGCCAGCAGCTTAACATTACAGCTCTCCTACAATGAGCAGTTCTTC. Based on the CDR3 plus reference TRBV7-2 and TRBJ2-1, the full variable domain is GAGVSQSPSNKVTEKGKDVELRCDPISGHTALYWYRQSLGQGLEFLIYFQGNSAPDKSGLPSDRFSAERTGGSVSTLTIQRTQQEDSAVYLCASSLTLQLSYNEQFFGPGTRLTVL.

A single count supports this clone. This sequence joins TRBV4-1 and TRBJ1-2; the D gene is possibly TRBD1 (5 bases). The V and J ends lost 0 bases and 2 bases respectively, with 10 bases between them. The CDR3 contains 15 residues. Germline values: CDR1 MGHRA, CDR2 YSYEKL. Written as DNA, the CDR3 is TGCGCCAGCAGCCAAGAGGACACGCTCAACTATGGCTACACCTTC. It is translated as CASSQEDTLNYGYTF.

The genes are TRBV6-5 and TRBJ1-1, with D possibly being TRBD1 (6 bases). The germline V and J ends were trimmed by 2 bases and 5 bases, with 12 bases remaining between them. CDR1 and CDR2 (germline): MNHEY, SVGAGI. The CDR3 consists of 14 residues. CDR3 region: CASSYVGGGTEAFF. The CDR3 DNA sequence: TGTGCCAGCAGTTACGTAGGGGGTGGGACTGAAGCTTTCTTT.

The chain recombines TRBV6-5 with TRBJ2-7, with D maybe TRBD2 (6 bases). Per the germline V gene, CDR1 is MNHEY and CDR2 is SVGAGI. The CDR3 is made up of 15 amino acids. Deletions cut 6 bases from V and 7 bases from J, with 22 bases between. CDR3 residues: CASSTGGTPKGEQYF. In nucleotides, the CDR3 is TGTGCCAGCAGCACAGGCGGGACTCCTAAAGGGGAGCAGTACTTC.